The TCR beta chain under discussion was sequenced for a study of Ad26.COV2.S vaccination and SARS-CoV-2 variants (dated by TCRdb to the early 2020s). Regarding the research as a whole: Donors in the vaccine arm were drawn from COV1001, a multicentre, randomized, double-blind, placebo-controlled phase I-IIa trial testing Ad26.COV2.S in healthy adults. Ad26.COV2.S was administered intramuscularly at 5 x 10^10 or 1 x 10^11 viral particles, either as a single shot or as two shots given 56 days apart. TCRbeta repertoire sequencing was used to assess the specificity and breadth of SARS-CoV-2-reactive T cell receptors after Ad26.COV2.S vaccination. The TCR-sequenced set comprised approximately 32 samples: approximately 19 Ad26.COV2.S vaccine recipients, 5 placebo recipients and 8 SARS-CoV-2 convalescent individuals. Participants in the trial were split at random into five groups of five each, receiving low-dose or high-dose Ad26.COV2.S once or twice, or else placebo on both occasions. Throughout the experiments and outcome assessment, investigators stayed blinded to trial group allocation. Study-wide conclusions, independent of this receptor: Vaccine and placebo recipients had comparable non-spike TCR breadth, which fits with the vaccine containing only spike. After vaccination, substantial breadth of spike-specific CD8+ and CD4+ T cell responses was reported. The study lacked the statistical power to compare responses across vaccine doses or regimens. Spike-specific TCR breadth was higher in Ad26.COV2.S recipients than in placebo recipients (P = 0.0014). According to the authors, total T cell responses may have been underestimated by the TCR breadth and depth analyses.

The immunoSEQ Assay was used to sequence TCRbeta CDR3 regions. After extraction, genomic DNA underwent amplification by bias-controlled multiplex PCR, followed by high-throughput sequencing. In the source study's methods: To quantify the absolute abundance of every unique TCRbeta CDR3 region, sequences were collapsed and filtered. T cell fraction was estimated by normalization of TCRbeta template counts to usable DNA, with usable DNA being measured through amplification of reference genes present in all nucleated cells. Repertoire TCRs were annotated as SARS-CoV-2-specific by exact matching of V gene, CDR3 amino acid sequence and J gene to a known reactive TCR set. MIRA supplied the reference SARS-CoV-2 TCR set, which was filtered for enrichment in COVID-19-positive ImmuneCODE repertoires so that public or cross-reactive TCRs were removed. Drawing on the MIRA antigens, annotated TCRs were analysed further at the level of specific ORF or position within ORF. Breadth was defined as annotated unique rearrangements over total unique productive rearrangements; depth was the summed frequency of those rearrangements. Two-sided Wilcoxon rank-sum tests were applied when comparing TCR breadth between groups. Not all clones reach the TCRdb copy of this immuneACCESS table, which keeps in-frame sequences only. Checked studies attribute under half of the gap to unresolved V genes and leave the rest unexplained. V, J and clone size were drawn from that table, and D and trimming were deduced from the DNA. This sample lists roughly 400,000 clones; approximately 89% were detected once. The biggest ten clones account for 1.5% to 2% of the sample.

Regarding this clone: Its antigen is still unknown. There are no base qualities to consult, and no much larger clone falls within one base.

From the cysteine through the phenylalanine, the CDR3 covers 15 amino acids. Kept here is only the CDR3 DNA, which spans 45 bases and is read in frame from base 1. The germline ends are 9 bases apart after V is trimmed by 0 bases and J by 0 bases. The germline V gene (reference sequence) sets CDR1 to GTSNPN and CDR2 to SVGIG. The treatment or condition label, as the study defines it: some 19 received Ad26.COV2.S at low or high dose, single or two shots; about 5 received placebo; per-sample allocation not given. Repertoires of vaccine and placebo recipients were sequenced from samples collected on day 63 after the first injection. In Cohort 1b, about 25 adults aged 18-55 years were enrolled at a single site in Boston, USA, between 29 July and 7 August 2020. Ad26.COV2.S consisted of a replication-incompetent adenovirus type 26 vector by which a prefusion-stabilized SARS-CoV-2 spike protein from the original Wuhan strain was expressed.

The sequenced sample was peripheral blood, obtained in a trial of Ad26.COV2.S vaccine versus placebo. The receptor was derived from a person between 18 and 60 years old who received the Ad26.COV2.S COVID-19 vaccine or a placebo. The rearrangement combines TRBV30 with TRBJ2-1; confidence is insufficient to name the D gene. The CDR3 sequence is CAWSVSTLSYNEQFF. The nucleotide sequence reads as follows: TGTGCCTGGAGTGTATCCACCCTCTCCTACAATGAGCAGTTCTTC.